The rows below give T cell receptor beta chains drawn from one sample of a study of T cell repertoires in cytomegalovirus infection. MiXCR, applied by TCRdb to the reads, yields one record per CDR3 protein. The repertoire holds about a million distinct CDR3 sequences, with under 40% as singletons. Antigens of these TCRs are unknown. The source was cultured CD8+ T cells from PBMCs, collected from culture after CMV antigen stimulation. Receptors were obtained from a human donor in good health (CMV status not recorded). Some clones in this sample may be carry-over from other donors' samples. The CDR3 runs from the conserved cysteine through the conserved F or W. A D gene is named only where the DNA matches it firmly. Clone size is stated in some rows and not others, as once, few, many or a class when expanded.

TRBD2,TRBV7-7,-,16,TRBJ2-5,CASSHRLAGVTETQYF,TGTGCTAGCAGCCACAGACTAGCGGGGGTGACAGAGACCCAGTACTTC
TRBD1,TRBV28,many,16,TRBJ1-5,CASSFLSGTDNQPQHF,TGTGCCAGCAGTTTTTTATCCGGGACAGACAATCAGCCCCAGCATTTT
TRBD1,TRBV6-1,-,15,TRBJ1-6,CASSERQGAASPLHF,TGTGCCAGCAGTGAAAGACAGGGGGCAGCTTCACCCCTCCACTTT
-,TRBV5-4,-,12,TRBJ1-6,CASSSVGPPLHF,TGTGCCAGCAGCTCAGTGGGGCCCCCCCTCCACTTT
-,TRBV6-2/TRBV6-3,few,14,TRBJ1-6,CASSYSQITSPLHF,TGTGCCAGCAGTTACTCCCAGATCACCTCACCCCTCCACTTT
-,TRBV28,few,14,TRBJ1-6,CASSFPTAGSPLHF,TGTGCCAGCAGTTTCCCCACAGCGGGTTCACCCCTCCACTTT
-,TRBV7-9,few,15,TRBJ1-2,CASSLVPGPNYGYTF,TGTGCCAGCAGCTTAGTACCGGGCCCTAACTATGGCTACACCTTC
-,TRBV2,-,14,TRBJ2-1,CAYSRRTTYNEQFF,TGTGCCTACTCGCGGCGGACCACTTACAATGAGCAGTTCTTC
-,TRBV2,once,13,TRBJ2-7,CASLGTVDYEQYF,TGTGCCAGCCTCGGGACGGTGGACTACGAGCAGTACTTC
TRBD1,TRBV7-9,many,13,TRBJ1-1,CASRYRDSTEAFF,TGTGCCAGCAGGTACAGGGACAGCACTGAAGCTTTCTTT
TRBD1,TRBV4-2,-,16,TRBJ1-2,CASSQERVGQVYGYTF,TGTGCCAGCAGCCAAGAAAGAGTGGGACAGGTCTATGGCTACACCTTC
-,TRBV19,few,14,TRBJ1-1,CASSISPGQLEAFF,TGTGCCAGTAGTATTTCCCCAGGCCAACTTGAAGCTTTCTTT
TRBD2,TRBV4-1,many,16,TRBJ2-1,CASSGTSGGAWNEQFF,TGTGCCAGCAGTGGGACTAGCGGGGGGGCCTGGAATGAGCAGTTCTTC
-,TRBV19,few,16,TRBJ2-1,CASMWLPGTSHNEQFF,TGTGCCAGTATGTGGCTTCCAGGGACCTCACACAATGAGCAGTTCTTC
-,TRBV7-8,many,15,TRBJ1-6,CASSLGGRGGSPLHF,TGTGCCAGCAGCTTAGGGGGGCGCGGTGGTTCACCCCTCCACTTT
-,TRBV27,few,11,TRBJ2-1,CATLGNNEQFF,TGTGCCACCTTGGGAAACAATGAGCAGTTCTTC
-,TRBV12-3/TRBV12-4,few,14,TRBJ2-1,CASGNGGFHNEQFF,TGTGCCAGCGGCAATGGGGGGTTCCACAATGAGCAGTTCTTC
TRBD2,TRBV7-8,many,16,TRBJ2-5,CASSYSGAILQETQYF,TGTGCCAGCAGCTATAGCGGGGCAATCCTCCAAGAGACCCAGTACTTC
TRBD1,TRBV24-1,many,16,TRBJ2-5,CATSDGGQGRGETQYF,TGTGCCACCAGTGATGGCGGACAGGGGCGAGGGGAGACCCAGTACTTC
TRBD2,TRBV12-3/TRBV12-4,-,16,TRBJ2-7,CASSTLSAGGTYEQYF,TGTGCCAGCAGTACTCTTTCGGCGGGGGGAACCTACGAGCAGTACTTC
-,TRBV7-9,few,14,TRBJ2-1,CASSPGREVDEQFF,TGTGCCAGCAGCCCCGGGCGAGAGGTGGATGAGCAGTTCTTC
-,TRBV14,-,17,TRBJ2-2,CASSVGGVTENTGELFF,TGTGCCAGCAGCGTAGGTGGGGTTACAGAAAACACCGGGGAGCTGTTTTTT
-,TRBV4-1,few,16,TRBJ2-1,CASSPSEGPRDNEQFF,TGCGCCAGCAGCCCCTCGGAGGGGCCTCGGGACAATGAGCAGTTCTTC
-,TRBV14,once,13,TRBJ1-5,CASSHDPNQPQHF,TGTGCCAGCAGCCATGATCCCAATCAGCCCCAGCATTTT